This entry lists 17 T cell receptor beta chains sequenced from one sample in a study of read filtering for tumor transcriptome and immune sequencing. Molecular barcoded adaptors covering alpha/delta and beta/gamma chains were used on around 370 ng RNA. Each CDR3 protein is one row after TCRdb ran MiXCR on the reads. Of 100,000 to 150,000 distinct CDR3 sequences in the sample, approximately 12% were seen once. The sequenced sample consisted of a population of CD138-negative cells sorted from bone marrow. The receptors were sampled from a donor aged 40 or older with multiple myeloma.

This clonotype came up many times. The CDR3, as DNA: TGTGCCAGCAAGTCTACCGGGGGCGTCAGTGAAAAACTGTTTTTT. Its protein is CASKSTGGVSEKLFF. The rearrangement uses TRBV6-5 and TRBJ1-4, with D possibly matching TRBD1 (6 bases). CDR3 length equals 15 residues. Germline-derived CDR1 and CDR2 are MNHEY and SVGAGI. The ends were cut back, 7 bases at V and 7 bases at J, with 19 bases in the middle.

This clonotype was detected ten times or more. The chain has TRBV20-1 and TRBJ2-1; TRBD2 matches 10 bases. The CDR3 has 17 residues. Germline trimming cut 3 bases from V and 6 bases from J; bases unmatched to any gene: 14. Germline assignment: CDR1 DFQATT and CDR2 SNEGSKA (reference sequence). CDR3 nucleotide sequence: TGCAGTGCTAGGGAAACTAGCGGGATCGAGGGACGCAATGAGCAGTTCTTC. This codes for CSARETSGIEGRNEQFF.

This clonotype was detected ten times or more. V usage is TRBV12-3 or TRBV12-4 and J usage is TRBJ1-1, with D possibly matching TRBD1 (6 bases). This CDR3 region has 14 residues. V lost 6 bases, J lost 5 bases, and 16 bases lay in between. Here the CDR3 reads CASSLLGGSTEAFF. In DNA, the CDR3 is TGTGCCAGCAGCCTACTAGGGGGAAGTACTGAAGCTTTCTTT.

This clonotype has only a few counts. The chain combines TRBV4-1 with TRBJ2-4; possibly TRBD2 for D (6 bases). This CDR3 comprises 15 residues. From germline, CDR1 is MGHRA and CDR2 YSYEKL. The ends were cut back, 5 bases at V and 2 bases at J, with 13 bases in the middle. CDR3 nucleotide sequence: TGCGCCAGCAGCTGGAGCGGAGGGACCAAAAACATTCAGTACTTC. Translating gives CASSWSGGTKNIQYF.

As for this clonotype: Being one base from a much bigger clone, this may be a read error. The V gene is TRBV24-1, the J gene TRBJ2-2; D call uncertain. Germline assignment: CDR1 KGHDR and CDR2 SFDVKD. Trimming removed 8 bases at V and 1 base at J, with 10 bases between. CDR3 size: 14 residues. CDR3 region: CATTRIGNTGELFF. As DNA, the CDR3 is TGTGCCACCACTAGGATAGGGAACACCGGGGAGCTGTTTTTT.

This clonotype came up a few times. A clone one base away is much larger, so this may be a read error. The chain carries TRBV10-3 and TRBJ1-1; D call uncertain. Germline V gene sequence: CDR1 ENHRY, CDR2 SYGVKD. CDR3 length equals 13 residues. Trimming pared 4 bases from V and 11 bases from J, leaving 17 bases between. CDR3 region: CAISGDSGVVAFF. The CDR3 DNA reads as TGTGCCATCAGTGGCGACTCCGGAGTGGTTGCTTTCTTT.

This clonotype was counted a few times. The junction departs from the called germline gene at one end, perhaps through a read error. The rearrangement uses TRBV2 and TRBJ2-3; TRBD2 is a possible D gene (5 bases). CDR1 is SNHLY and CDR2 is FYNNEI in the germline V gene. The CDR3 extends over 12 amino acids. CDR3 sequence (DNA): TGTGCCAGCAGTCTAGCTACAGATAGGCAGTATTTT. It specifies CASSLATDRQYF.

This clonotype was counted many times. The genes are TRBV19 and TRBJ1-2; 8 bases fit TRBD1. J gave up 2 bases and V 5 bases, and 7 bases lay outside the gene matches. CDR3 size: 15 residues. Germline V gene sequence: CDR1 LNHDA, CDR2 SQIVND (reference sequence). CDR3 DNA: TGTGCCAGTAGTTCTGACAGGGGATCAAACTATGGCTACACCTTC. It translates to CASSSDRGSNYGYTF.

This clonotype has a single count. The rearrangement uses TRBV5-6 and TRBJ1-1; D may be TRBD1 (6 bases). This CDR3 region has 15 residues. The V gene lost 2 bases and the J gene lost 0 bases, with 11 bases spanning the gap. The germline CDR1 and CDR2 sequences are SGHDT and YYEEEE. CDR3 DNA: TGTGCCAGCAGCTTAGGGGGGTGGGTGAACACTGAAGCTTTCTTT. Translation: CASSLGGWVNTEAFF.

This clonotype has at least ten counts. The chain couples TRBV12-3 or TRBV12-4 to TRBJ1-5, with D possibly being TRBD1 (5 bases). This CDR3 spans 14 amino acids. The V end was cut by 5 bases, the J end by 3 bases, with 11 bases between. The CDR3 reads CASSPQQDNQPQHF. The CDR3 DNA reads TGTGCCAGCAGTCCCCAACAGGACAATCAGCCCCAGCATTTT.

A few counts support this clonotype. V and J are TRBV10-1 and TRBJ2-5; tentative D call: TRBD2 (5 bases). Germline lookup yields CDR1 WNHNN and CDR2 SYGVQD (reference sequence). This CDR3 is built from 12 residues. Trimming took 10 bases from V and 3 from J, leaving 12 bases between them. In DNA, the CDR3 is TGCGCCACCTCCGGGGATGAAGAGACCCAGTACTTC. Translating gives CATSGDEETQYF.

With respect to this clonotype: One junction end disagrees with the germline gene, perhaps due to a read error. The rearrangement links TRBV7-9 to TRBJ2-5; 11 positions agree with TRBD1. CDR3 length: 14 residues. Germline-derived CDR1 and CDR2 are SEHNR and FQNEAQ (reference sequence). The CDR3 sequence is CASGPGTGGEAQYF. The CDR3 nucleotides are TGCGCCAGCGGCCCCGGGACAGGGGGGGAGGCCCAGTACTTC.

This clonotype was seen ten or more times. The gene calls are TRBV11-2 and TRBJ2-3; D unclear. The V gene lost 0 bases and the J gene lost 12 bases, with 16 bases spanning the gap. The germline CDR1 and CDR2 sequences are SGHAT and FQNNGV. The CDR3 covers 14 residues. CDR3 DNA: TGTGCCAGCAGCTTAGAGGGAAACCGATTTATACAGTATTTT. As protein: CASSLEGNRFIQYF.

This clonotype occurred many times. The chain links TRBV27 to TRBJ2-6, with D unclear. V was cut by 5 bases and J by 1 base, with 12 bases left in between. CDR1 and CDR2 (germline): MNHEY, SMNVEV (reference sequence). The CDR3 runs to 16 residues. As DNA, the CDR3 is TGTGCCAGCAGTCCACCGGTTGGGTCTGGGGCCAACGTCCTGACTTTC. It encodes CASSPPVGSGANVLTF.

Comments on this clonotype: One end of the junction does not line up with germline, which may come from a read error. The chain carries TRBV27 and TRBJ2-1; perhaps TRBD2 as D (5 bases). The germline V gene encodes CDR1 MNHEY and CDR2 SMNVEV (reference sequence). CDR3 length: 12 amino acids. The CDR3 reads CASSLSLPPGIF. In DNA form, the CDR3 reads TGTGCCAGCAGTTTAAGTCTCCCCCCCGGGATCTTC.

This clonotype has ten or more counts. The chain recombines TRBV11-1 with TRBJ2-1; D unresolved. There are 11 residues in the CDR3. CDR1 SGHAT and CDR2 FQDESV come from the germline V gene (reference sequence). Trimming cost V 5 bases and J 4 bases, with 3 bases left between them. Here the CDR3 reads CASSHYNEQFF. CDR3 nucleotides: TGTGCCAGCAGCCATTACAATGAGCAGTTCTTC. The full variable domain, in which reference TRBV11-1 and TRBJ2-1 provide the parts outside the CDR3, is EAEVAQSPRYKITEKSQAVAFWCDPISGHATLYWYRQILGQGPELLVQFQDESVVDDSQLPKDRFSAERLKGVDSTLKIQPAELGDSAMYLCASSHYNEQFFGPGTRLTVL.

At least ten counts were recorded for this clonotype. The CDR3 protein is CASRWDRGANTGELFF. The CDR3 region has the DNA TGTGCCAGCAGATGGGACAGGGGAGCGAACACCGGGGAGCTGTTTTTT. J is TRBJ2-2 and V is TRBV2, with TRBD1 identical over 10 bases. Germline V gene lookup returns CDR1 SNHLY and CDR2 FYNNEI. V lost 6 bases, J lost 0 bases, and 4 bases stayed unmatched. CDR3 length: 16 amino acids.